Detailed here is one T cell receptor (beta chain). After extraction with the RNeasy kit, roughly 0.45 to 1 ug of the RNA was reverse transcribed using random hexamers. TCRdb ran MiXCR on the immunoSEQ multiplex PCR reads and lists one entry per CDR3 protein. This sample has about 120,000 distinct CDR3 sequences, with around 96% found just once. This specimen comes from a study of CD8 T cells in Susac syndrome. In germline, CDR1 is SGDLS, CDR2 YYNGEE. The V and J ends lost 4 bases and 5 bases respectively, with 13 bases between them. The CDR3 consists of 14 residues. The chain employs TRBV9 and TRBJ2-1, with D perhaps given as TRBD1 or TRBD2 (6 bases each). The sample comprised CD4+ T cells from PBMCs. This receptor was obtained from a human donor with Susac syndrome. CDR3 in amino acids: CASSYQGGNNEQFF. The CDR3 DNA follows: TGTGCCAGCAGCTACCAAGGGGGGAACAATGAGCAGTTCTTC.